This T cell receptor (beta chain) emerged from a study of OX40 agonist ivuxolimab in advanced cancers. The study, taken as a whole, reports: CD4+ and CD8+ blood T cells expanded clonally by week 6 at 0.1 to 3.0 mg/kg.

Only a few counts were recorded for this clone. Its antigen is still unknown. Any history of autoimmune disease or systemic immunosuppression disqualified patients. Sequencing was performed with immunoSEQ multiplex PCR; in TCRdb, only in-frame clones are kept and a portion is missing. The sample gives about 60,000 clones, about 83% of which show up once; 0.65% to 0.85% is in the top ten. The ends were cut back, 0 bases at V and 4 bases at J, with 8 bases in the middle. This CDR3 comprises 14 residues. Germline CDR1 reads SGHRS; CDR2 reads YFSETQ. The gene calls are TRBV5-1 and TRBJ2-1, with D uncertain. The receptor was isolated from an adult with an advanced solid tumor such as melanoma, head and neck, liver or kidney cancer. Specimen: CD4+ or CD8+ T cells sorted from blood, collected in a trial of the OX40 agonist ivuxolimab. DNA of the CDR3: TGCGCCAGCAGCTTGGACCGGCCATACAATGAGCAGTTCTTC. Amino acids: CASSLDRPYNEQFF.